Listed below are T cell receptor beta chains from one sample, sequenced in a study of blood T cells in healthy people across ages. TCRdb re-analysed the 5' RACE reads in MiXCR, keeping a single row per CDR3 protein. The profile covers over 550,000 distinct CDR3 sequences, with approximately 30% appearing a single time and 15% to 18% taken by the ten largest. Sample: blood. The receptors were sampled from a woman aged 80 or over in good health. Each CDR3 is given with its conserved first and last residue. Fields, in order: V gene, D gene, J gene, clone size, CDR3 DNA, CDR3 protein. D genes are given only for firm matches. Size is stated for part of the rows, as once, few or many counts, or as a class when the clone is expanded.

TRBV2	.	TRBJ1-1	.	TGTGCCAGCAGTCTCGCCCCCCGCGCTGAAGCTTTCTTT	CASSLAPRAEAFF
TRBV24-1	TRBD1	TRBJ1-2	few	TGTGCCACCAGTGATTTGCTACTGCCGGGACAGGGAGATGGCTACACCTTC	CATSDLLLPGQGDGYTF
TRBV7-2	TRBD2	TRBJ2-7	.	TGTGCCAGCAGCCCCCGGCCGGCCGGGACTAGCTACGAGCAGTACTTC	CASSPRPAGTSYEQYF
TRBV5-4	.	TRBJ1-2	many	TGTGCCAGCAGCTTGGATCCGGGAAGGGATGGCTATGGCTACACCTTC	CASSLDPGRDGYGYTF
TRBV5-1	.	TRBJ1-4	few	TGCGCCAGCAGCTCGGAGAGTAATGAAAAACTGTTTTTT	CASSSESNEKLFF
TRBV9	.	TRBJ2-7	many	TGTGCCAGCAGCGCCTCCGGGACTCACTCCTACGAGCAGTACTTC	CASSASGTHSYEQYF
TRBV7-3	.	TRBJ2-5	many	TGTGCCAGCAGCGTCCACAGGGTTTCTGGGACCCAGTACTTC	CASSVHRVSGTQYF
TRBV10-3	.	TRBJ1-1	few	TGTGCCATCAGCCCGTCCCCGACAGGGAACACTGAAGCTTTCTTT	CAISPSPTGNTEAFF
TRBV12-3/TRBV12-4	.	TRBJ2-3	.	TGTGCCAGCAGCCGAGCTCCAGATACGCAGTATTTT	CASSRAPDTQYF
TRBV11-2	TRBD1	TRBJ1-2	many	TGTGCCAGCAGCCCCCGGGACAGGGACCCCTATGGCTACACCTTC	CASSPRDRDPYGYTF
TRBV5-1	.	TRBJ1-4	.	TGCGCCAACAGCGCACGGGTCAGTGAAAAACTGTTTTTT	CANSARVSEKLFF
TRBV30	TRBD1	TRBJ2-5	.	TGTGCCTGGAGGGGGACAGGGTCGAGAGAGACCCAGTACTTC	CAWRGTGSRETQYF
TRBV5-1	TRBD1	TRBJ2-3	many	TGCGCCAGCAGCTTGGGGGACAGGGATGCAGATACGCAGTATTTT	CASSLGDRDADTQYF
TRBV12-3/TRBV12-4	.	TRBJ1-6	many	TGTGCCAGCAGTTTAGAGGGGGGTTTCTATTCACCCCTCCACTTT	CASSLEGGFYSPLHF
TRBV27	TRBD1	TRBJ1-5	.	TGTGCCAACAGAGACAGGGGAGGGAGTCAGCCCCAGCATTTT	CANRDRGGSQPQHF
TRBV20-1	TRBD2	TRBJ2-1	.	TGCAGTGCTTGGACTGGACTAGCGGGAAGGCAGCAGTTCTTC	CSAWTGLAGRQQFF
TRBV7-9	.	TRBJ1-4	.	TGTGCCAGCGCGGGGCTTAATGAAAAACTGTTTTTT	CASAGLNEKLFF
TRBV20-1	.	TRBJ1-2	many	TGCAGTGCTTCGAGTCTCACAGGCCGTTATGGCTACACCTTC	CSASSLTGRYGYTF
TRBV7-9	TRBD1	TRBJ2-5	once	TGTGCCAGCAGCCCGCGGACAGGGGTCGTTCTCGGAGAGACCCAGTACTTC	CASSPRTGVVLGETQYF
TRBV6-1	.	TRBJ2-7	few	TGTGCCAGCAGTAAAGGCGCGGGGCCTGGTGACGAGCAGTACTTC	CASSKGAGPGDEQYF
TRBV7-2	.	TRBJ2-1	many	TGTGCCAGCAGTTATGCAGGGGAGTCCTACAATGAGCAGTTCTTC	CASSYAGESYNEQFF
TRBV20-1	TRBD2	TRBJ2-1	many	TGCAGTGCTCGAGGACTGCGGGGGGGCCTTGGTGAGCAGTTCTTC	CSARGLRGGLGEQFF
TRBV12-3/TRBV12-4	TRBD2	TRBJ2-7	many	TGTGCCAGCAGTCTTAGCGGGGGTGCCCCCTACGAGCAGTACTTC	CASSLSGGAPYEQYF
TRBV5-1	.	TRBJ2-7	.	TGCGCCAGCAGCGGCCGGGACGGAGGCTACGAGCAGTACTTC	CASSGRDGGYEQYF
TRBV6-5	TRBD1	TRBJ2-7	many	TGTGCCAGCCGCCGGGACAGGGCTACCTACGAGCAGTACTTC	CASRRDRATYEQYF